This T cell receptor beta chain was observed in a study of T cells in Graves' hyperthyroidism and ophthalmopathy. Germline-derived CDR1 and CDR2 are SGHTA and FQGNSA. The CDR3 is 20 amino acids in total, end residues counted. Amplification yielded TCR beta CDR3 regions, with RNA transcripts as the source. HTBI primers drove first-round RT-PCR of the TCR CDR3. Via MiXCR, TCRdb re-called the multiplex PCR reads, giving one row per CDR3 protein. The sample records 75,000 to 100,000 distinct CDR3 sequences, around 37% being singletons. About this clonotype: Because the CDR3's place on the DNA is in doubt, the DNA is left out and the CDR3 is given as listed by TCRdb.

Patients were aged 18 to 65, had disease duration under 2 months, and had newly diagnosed hyperthyroidism. Uncontrolled infection, other autoimmune disease, pregnancy and lactation each barred patients from inclusion. This sequence joins TRBV7-2 and TRBJ1-1. The receptor was derived from a young woman with Graves' hyperthyroidism. Sample: peripheral blood or thyroid tissue (not recorded which). CDR3: CDSSFYICSAHRAPNTEAFF.